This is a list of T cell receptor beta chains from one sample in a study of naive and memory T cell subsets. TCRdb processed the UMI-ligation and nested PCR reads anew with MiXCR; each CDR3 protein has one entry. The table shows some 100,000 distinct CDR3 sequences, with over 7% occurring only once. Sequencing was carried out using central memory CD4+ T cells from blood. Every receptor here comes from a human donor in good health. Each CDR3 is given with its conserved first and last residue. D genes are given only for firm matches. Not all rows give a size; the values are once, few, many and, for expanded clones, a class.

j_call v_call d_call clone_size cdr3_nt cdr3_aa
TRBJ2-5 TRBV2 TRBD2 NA TGTGCCCTTAGCGGGAGCCAAGAGACCCAGTACTTC CALSGSQETQYF
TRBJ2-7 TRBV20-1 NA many TGCAGTGCCAGGAGAGGGATGGGGGAGCAGTACTTC CSARRGMGEQYF
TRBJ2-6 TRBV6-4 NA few TGTGCCAGCAAACCCTCCCAAACTGGGGCCAACGTCCTGACTTTC CASKPSQTGANVLTF
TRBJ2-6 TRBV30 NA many TGTGCCTGGACGGCCTATTCTGGGGCCAACGTCCTGACTTTC CAWTAYSGANVLTF
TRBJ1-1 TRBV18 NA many TGTGCCAGCTCACCCAGACAGAGCGCGAACACTGAAGCTTTCTTT CASSPRQSANTEAFF
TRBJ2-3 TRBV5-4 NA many TGTGCCAGCCGGGACCAGACGGATACGCAGTATTTT CASRDQTDTQYF
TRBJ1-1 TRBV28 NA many TGTGCCAGCAGCCTTCAGGGGCGGACTGAAGCTTTCTTT CASSLQGRTEAFF
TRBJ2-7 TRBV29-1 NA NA TGCAGCGTTCGTTGGTCTTACGAGCAGTACTTC CSVRWSYEQYF
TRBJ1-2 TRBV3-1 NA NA TGTGCCAGCAGCAATCGATACGGCTACACCTTC CASSNRYGYTF
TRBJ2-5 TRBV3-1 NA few TGTGCCAGCGGGAACACCGTCGGGGAGACCCAGTACTTC CASGNTVGETQYF
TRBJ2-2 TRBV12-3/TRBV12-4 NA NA TGTGCCAGTCGACTCAGCTCGAACACCGGGGAGCTGTTTTTT CASRLSSNTGELFF
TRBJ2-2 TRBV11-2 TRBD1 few TGTGCCAGCAGCCGCGGGACAGGGGACGGCGGGGAGCTGTTTTTT CASSRGTGDGGELFF
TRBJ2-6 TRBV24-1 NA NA TGTGCCACCAGTGTGGCGGGGTCTGGGGCCAACGTCCTGACTTTC CATSVAGSGANVLTF
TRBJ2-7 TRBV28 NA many TGTGCCAGCAGGGCGCTAAGCGAGCAGTACTTC CASRALSEQYF
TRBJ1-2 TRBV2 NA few TGTGCCAGCATATTGGGGGACGGTGGCTACACCTTC CASILGDGGYTF